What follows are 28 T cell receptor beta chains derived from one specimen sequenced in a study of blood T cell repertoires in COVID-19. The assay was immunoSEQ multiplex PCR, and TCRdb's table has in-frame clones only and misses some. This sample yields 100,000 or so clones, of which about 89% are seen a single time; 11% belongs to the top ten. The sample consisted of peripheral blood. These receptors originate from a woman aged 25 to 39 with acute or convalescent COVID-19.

The CDR3 region is CASSTYRGHDTEAFF. CDR3 DNA: TGTGCCAGCAGTACCTACAGGGGGCATGACACTGAAGCTTTCTTT. The V and J genes are TRBV28 and TRBJ1-1; 9 nucleotides match TRBD1. The CDR3 contains 15 residues. Trimming cost V 5 bases and J 3 bases; bases outside gene matches: 7. CDR1 and CDR2 from the germline V gene are MDHEN and SYDVKM. Full variable domain (outside the CDR3, taken from reference TRBV28 and TRBJ1-1): DVKVTQSSRYLVKRTGEKVFLECVQDMDHENMFWYRQDPGLGLRLIYFSYDVKMKEKGDIPEGYSVSREKKERFSLILESASTNQTSMYLCASSTYRGHDTEAFFGQGTRLTVV.

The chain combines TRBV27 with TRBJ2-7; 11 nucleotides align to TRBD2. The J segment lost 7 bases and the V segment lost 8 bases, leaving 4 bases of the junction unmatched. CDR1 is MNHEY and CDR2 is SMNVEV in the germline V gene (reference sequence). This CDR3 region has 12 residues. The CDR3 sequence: CASASGGSEQYF. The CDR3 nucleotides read TGTGCCAGCGCTAGCGGGGGGTCGGAGCAGTACTTC.

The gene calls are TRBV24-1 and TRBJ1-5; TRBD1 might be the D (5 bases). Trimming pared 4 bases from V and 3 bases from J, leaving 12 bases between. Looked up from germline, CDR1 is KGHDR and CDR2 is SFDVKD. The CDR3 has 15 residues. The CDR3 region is CATSERGRHNQPQHF. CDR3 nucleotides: TGTGCCACCAGTGAGCGGGGGAGGCACAATCAGCCCCAGCATTTT.

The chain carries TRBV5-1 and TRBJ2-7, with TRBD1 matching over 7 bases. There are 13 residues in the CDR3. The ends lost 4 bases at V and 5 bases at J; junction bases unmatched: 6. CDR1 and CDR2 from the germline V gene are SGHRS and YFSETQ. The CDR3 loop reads CASSHGTANEQYF. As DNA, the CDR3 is TGCGCCAGCAGCCATGGGACAGCTAACGAGCAGTACTTC. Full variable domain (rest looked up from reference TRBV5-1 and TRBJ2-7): KAGVTQTPRYLIKTRGQQVTLSCSPISGHRSVSWYQQTPGQGLQFLFEYFSETQRNKGNFPGRFSGRQFSNSRSEMNVSTLELGDSALYLCASSHGTANEQYFGPGTRLTVT.

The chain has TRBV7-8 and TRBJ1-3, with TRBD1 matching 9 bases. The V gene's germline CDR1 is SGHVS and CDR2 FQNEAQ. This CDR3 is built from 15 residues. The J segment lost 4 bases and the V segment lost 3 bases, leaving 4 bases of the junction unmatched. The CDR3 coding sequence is TGTGCCAGCAGCTTGGACAGGGGCGTAGGAAACACCATATATTTT. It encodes CASSLDRGVGNTIYF.

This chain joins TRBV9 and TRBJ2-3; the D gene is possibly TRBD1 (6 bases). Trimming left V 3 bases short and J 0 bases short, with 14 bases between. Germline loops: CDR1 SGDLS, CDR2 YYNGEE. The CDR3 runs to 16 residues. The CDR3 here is CASSGIPGQSTDTQYF. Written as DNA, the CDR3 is TGTGCCAGCAGCGGCATACCCGGACAGAGCACAGATACGCAGTATTTT.

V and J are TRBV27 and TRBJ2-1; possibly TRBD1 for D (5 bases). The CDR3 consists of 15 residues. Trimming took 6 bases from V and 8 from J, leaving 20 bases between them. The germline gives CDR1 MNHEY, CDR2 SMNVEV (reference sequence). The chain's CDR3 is CASSRTPDKFYEQFF. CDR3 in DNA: TGTGCCAGCAGCCGTACACCGGACAAATTCTATGAGCAGTTCTTC.

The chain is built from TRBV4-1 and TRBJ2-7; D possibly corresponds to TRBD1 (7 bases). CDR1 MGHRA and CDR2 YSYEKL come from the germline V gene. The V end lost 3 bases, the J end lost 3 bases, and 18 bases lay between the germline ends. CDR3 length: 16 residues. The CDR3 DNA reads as TGCGCCAGCAGCCATGATACAGGGGAGGCTCGCTACGAGCAGTACTTC. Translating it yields CASSHDTGEARYEQYF.

CDR3 loop: CAWSRGGAGEKLFF. CDR3 DNA: TGTGCCTGGAGCCGGGGGGGGGCTGGTGAAAAACTGTTTTTT. The chain couples TRBV30 to TRBJ1-4; maybe TRBD1 (6 bases). Trimming stripped 3 bases from V and 7 bases from J, with 15 bases between. Germline V gene sequence: CDR1 GTSNPN, CDR2 SVGIG (reference sequence). This CDR3 comprises 14 residues.

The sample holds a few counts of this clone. The CDR3 DNA sequence: TGTGCCAGCAGCTTTAGCGGGGGCCTCTCGTACGAGCAGTACTTC. This sequence encodes CASSFSGGLSYEQYF. The chain has TRBV7-9 and TRBJ2-7; 9 nucleotides line up with TRBD2. Germline assignment: CDR1 SEHNR and CDR2 FQNEAQ (reference sequence). The V and J ends lost 3 bases and 4 bases, in that order; junction bases with no gene match: 7. This CDR3 is built from 15 residues.

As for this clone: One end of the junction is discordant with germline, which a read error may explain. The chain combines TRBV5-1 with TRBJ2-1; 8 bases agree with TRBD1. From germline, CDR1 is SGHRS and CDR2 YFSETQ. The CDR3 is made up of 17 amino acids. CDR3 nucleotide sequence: TGCGCCAGCAGCTGGGGAGTGACAGGGGAAGGCTACGATGAGCAGTTCTTC. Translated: CASSWGVTGEGYDEQFF. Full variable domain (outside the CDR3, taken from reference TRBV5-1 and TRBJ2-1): KAGVTQTPRYLIKTRGQQVTLSCSPISGHRSVSWYQQTPGQGLQFLFEYFSETQRNKGNFPGRFSGRQFSNSRSEMNVSTLELGDSALYLCASSWGVTGEGYDEQFFGPGTRLTVL.

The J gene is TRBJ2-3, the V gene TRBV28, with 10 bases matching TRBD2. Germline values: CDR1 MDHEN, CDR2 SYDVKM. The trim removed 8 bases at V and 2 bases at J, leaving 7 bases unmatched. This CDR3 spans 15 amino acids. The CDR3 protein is CASRIAGGFTDTQYF. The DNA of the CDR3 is TGTGCCAGCCGAATAGCGGGGGGTTTCACAGATACGCAGTATTTT.

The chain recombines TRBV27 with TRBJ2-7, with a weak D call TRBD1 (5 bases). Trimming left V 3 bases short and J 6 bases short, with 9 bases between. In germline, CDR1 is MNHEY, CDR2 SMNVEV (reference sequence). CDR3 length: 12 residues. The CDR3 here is CASSFQGGEQYF. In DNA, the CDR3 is TGTGCCAGCAGTTTCCAGGGCGGCGAGCAGTACTTC.

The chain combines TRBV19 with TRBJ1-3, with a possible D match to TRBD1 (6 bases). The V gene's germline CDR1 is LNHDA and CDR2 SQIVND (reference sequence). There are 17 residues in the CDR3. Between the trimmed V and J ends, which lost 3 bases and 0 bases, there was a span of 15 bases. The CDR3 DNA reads TGTGCCAGTAGTATGTTCAGGGGCGCCTTCTCTGGAAACACCATATATTTT. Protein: CASSMFRGAFSGNTIYF. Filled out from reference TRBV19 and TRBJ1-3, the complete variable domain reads DGGITQSPKYLFRKEGQNVTLSCEQNLNHDAMYWYRQDPGQGLRLIYYSQIVNDFQKGDIAEGYSVSREKKESFPLTVTSAQKNPTAFYLCASSMFRGAFSGNTIYFGEGSWLTVV.

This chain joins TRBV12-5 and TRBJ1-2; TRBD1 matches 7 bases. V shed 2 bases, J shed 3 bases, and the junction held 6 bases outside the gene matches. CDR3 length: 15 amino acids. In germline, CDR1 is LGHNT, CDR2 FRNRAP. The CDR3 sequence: CASGLPRDSDYGYTF. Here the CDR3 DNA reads TGTGCTAGTGGTTTGCCCCGGGACAGCGACTATGGCTACACCTTC.

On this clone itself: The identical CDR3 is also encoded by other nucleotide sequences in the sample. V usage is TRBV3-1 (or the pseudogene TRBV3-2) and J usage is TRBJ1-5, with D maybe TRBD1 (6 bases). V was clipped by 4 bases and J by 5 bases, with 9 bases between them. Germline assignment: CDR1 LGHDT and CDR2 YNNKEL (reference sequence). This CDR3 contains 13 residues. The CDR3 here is CASSRGGDQPQHF. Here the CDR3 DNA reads TGTGCCAGCAGCCGTGGGGGCGATCAGCCCCAGCATTTT.

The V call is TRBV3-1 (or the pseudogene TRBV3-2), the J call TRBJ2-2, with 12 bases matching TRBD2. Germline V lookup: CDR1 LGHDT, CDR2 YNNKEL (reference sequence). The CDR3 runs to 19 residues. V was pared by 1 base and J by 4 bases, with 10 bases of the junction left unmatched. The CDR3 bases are TGTGCCAGCAGCCAAGGGAGCCTAGCGGGGGGGCCCATCACCGGGGAGCTGTTTTTT. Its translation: CASSQGSLAGGPITGELFF.

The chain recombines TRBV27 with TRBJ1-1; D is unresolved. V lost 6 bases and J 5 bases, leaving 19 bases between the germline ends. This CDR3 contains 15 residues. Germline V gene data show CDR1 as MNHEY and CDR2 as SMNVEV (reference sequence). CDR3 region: CASRHTRGGPTEAFF. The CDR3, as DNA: TGTGCCAGCAGACATACCAGAGGAGGGCCGACTGAAGCTTTCTTT.

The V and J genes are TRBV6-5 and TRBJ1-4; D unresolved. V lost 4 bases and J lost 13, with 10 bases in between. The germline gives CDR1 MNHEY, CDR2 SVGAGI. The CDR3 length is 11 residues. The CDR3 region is CASSSNSLLFF. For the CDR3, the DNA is TGTGCCAGCAGTTCAAACAGTCTACTGTTTTTT.

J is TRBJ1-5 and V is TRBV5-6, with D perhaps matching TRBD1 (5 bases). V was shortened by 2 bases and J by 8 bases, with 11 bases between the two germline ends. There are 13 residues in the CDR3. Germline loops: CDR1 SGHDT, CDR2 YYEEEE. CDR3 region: CASSFGGFEPQHF. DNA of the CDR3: TGTGCCAGCAGCTTCGGGGGTTTTGAGCCCCAGCATTTT.

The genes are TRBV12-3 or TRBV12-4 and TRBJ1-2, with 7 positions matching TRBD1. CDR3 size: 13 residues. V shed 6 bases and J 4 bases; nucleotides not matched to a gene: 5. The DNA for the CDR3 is TGTGCCAGCAGCCAGAGGGGGCCCTATGGCTACACCTTC. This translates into CASSQRGPYGYTF.

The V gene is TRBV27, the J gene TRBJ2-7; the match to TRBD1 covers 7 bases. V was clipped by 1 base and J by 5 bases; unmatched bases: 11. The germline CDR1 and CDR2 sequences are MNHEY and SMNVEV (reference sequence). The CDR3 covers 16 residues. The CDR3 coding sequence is TGTGCCAGCAGTTTATGGGGCAGGGGGATTCAGGACGAGCAGTACTTC. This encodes CASSLWGRGIQDEQYF.

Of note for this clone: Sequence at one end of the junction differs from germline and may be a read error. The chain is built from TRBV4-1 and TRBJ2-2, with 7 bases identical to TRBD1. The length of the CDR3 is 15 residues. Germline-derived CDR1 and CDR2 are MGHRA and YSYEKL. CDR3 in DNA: TGCGCCAGCAGGCAAGGGACAGAGCCTACCGGGGAGCTGTTTTTT. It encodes CASRQGTEPTGELFF.

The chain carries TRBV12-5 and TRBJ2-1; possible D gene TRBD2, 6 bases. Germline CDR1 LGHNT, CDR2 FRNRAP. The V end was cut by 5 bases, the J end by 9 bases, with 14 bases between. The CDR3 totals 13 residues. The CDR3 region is CASGPPGVIEQFF. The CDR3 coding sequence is TGTGCTAGTGGTCCGCCGGGGGTCATTGAGCAGTTCTTC. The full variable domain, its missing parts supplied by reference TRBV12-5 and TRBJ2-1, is DARVTQTPRHKVTEMGQEVTMRCQPILGHNTVFWYRQTMMQGLELLAYFRNRAPLDDSGMPKDRFSAEMPDATLATLKIQPSEPRDSAVYFCASGPPGVIEQFFGPGTRLTVL.

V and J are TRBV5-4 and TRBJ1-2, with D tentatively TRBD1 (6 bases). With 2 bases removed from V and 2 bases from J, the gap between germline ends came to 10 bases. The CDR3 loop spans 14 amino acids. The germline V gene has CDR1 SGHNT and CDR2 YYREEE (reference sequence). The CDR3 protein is CASSFGQKNYGYTF. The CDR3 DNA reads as TGTGCCAGCAGCTTCGGACAGAAAAACTATGGCTACACCTTC.

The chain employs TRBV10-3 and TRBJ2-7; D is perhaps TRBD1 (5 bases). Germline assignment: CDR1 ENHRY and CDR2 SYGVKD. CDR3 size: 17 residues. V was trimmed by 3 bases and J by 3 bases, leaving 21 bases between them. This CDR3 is CAISESAVQGRFYEQYF. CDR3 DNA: TGTGCCATCAGTGAATCGGCGGTGCAGGGTCGTTTCTACGAGCAGTACTTC.

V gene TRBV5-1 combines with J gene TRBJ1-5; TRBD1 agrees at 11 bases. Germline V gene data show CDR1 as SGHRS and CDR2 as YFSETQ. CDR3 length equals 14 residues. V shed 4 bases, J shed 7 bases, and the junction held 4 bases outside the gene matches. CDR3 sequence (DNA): TGCGCCAGCAGCCCTGGACAGGGGGCGCAGCCCCAGCATTTT. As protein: CASSPGQGAQPQHF.

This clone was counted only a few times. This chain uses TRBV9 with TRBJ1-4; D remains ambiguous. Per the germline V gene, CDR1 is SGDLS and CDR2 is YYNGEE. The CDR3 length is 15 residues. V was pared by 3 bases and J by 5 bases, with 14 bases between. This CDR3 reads CASSETGGSNEKLFF. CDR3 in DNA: TGTGCCAGCAGCGAGACGGGCGGGTCGAATGAAAAACTGTTTTTT.